The 14 T cell receptor beta chains given below trace back to one sample, sequenced in a study of blood T cell repertoires in COVID-19. Sequencing was performed with immunoSEQ multiplex PCR; in TCRdb, only in-frame clones are kept and a portion is missing. This table has about 140,000 clones, 88% appearing once. Sequencing was performed on peripheral blood. The receptors derive from a man in his fifties or sixties with active or convalescent COVID-19.

This clone was seen a handful of times. At the DNA level, this CDR3 is encoded by other sequences in the same sample as well. This chain uses TRBV5-1 with TRBJ1-3; maybe TRBD1 (5 bases). The germline gives CDR1 SGHRS, CDR2 YFSETQ. The germline V and J ends were trimmed by 0 bases and 4 bases, with 8 bases remaining between them. The CDR3 extends over 14 amino acids. The CDR3 is CASSLAGRGNTIYF. DNA of the CDR3: TGCGCCAGCAGCTTGGCAGGGAGGGGAAACACCATATATTTT.

The genes are TRBV6-6 and TRBJ2-5; D may be TRBD2 (5 bases). V shed 3 bases and J shed 0 bases, with 8 bases lying between them. This CDR3 has 14 residues. Germline CDR1 reads MNHNY; CDR2 reads SVGAGI (reference sequence). The CDR3 region has the DNA TGTGCCAGCAGTTATAGAGGGTACCAAGAGACCCAGTACTTC. This translates into CASSYRGYQETQYF.

The chain carries TRBV29-1 and TRBJ2-7; tentative D call: TRBD2 (6 bases). Between the trimmed V and J ends, which lost 7 bases and 5 bases, there was a span of 24 bases. This CDR3 comprises 15 residues. CDR1 and CDR2 (germline): SQVTM, ANQGSEA. As DNA, the CDR3 is TGCAGCGCCATTCGGACCGGGACTCCCGGCCACGAGCAGTACTTC. Protein sequence: CSAIRTGTPGHEQYF.

The rearrangement links TRBV10-1 to TRBJ2-7; the match to TRBD2 covers 7 bases. V gave up 8 bases and J gave up 3 bases; unmatched junction bases: 10. The CDR3 loop spans 14 amino acids. CDR1 WNHNN and CDR2 SYGVQD come from the germline V gene (reference sequence). The CDR3, as DNA: TGCGCCAGCTGGGGGAGGGAGGGACTCTACGAGCAGTACTTC. Translation gives CASWGREGLYEQYF.

The chain employs TRBV18 and TRBJ1-5; the match to TRBD1 covers 9 bases. There are 17 residues in the CDR3. CDR1 and CDR2 (germline): KGHSH, LQKENI. The junction had 4 bases not matched to a gene; V was cut back by 1 base and J by 0 bases. The CDR3: CASSPRTGVNSNQPQHF. The CDR3 DNA reads as TGTGCCAGCTCACCACGGACAGGGGTAAATAGCAATCAGCCCCAGCATTTT.

A few counts support this clone. The CDR3 spells CASILQGSANTEAFF. CDR3 sequence (DNA): TGTGCCAGCATCCTACAGGGGAGCGCGAACACTGAAGCTTTCTTT. The rearrangement links TRBV11-2 to TRBJ1-1; TRBD1 aligns across 7 bases. The CDR3 has 15 residues. V gave up 7 bases and J gave up 1 base; unmatched junction bases: 9. Germline values: CDR1 SGHAT, CDR2 FQNNGV.

The chain is built from TRBV11-2 and TRBJ1-2; TRBD1 agrees at 8 bases. CDR3 size: 15 residues. The ends lost 5 bases at V and 6 bases at J; junction bases unmatched: 11. Per germline, CDR1 SGHAT and CDR2 FQNNGV. This CDR3 is CASSGLRTGTHGYTF. CDR3 in DNA: TGTGCCAGCAGCGGACTCAGGACAGGGACACATGGCTACACCTTC. Supplemented by reference TRBV11-2 and TRBJ1-2, the full variable domain reads EAGVAQSPRYKIIEKRQSVAFWCNPISGHATLYWYQQILGQGPKLLIQFQNNGVVDDSQLPKDRFSAERLKGVDSTLKIQPAKLEDSAVYLCASSGLRTGTHGYTFGSGTRLTVV.

The J gene is TRBJ1-3, the V gene TRBV11-2, with no clear D. The CDR3 loop spans 13 amino acids. The V gene lost 3 bases and the J gene lost 6 bases, with 9 bases spanning the gap. Germline V gives CDR1 SGHAT, CDR2 FQNNGV. CDR3 sequence (DNA): TGTGCCAGCAGCTTCGGTCCGTCAAACACCATATATTTT. This encodes CASSFGPSNTIYF.

The CDR3 region is CASRGDSPTEQYF. The CDR3 DNA reads as TGTGCCAGCAGGGGGGACAGTCCCACCGAGCAGTACTTC. The V call is TRBV28, the J call TRBJ2-7; 7 nucleotides align to TRBD1. The CDR3 totals 13 residues. V trimming: 6 bases; J trimming: 6 bases; junction bases outside the gene matches: 8. CDR1 is MDHEN and CDR2 is SYDVKM in the germline V gene.

This chain uses TRBV19 with TRBJ1-2, with D uncertain. CDR1 and CDR2 (germline): LNHDA, SQIVND (reference sequence). Trimming took 6 bases from V and 5 from J, leaving 16 bases between them. The CDR3 consists of 14 residues. CDR3 sequence (DNA): TGTGCCAGTAGCCGGGCAAGCGGCGTATATGGCTACACCTTC. As protein: CASSRASGVYGYTF.

This clone was seen only once. The V and J genes are TRBV6-5 and TRBJ2-1; the D gene is possibly TRBD2 (6 bases). The V gene's germline CDR1 is MNHEY and CDR2 SVGAGI. This CDR3 has 13 amino acids. Trimming pared 8 bases from V and 7 bases from J, leaving 15 bases between. The CDR3: CASASGSGNEQFF. Written as DNA, the CDR3 is TGTGCCAGCGCTTCCGGGAGTGGAAATGAGCAGTTCTTC.

This rearrangement joins TRBV19 to TRBJ2-6; TRBD1 aligns across 10 bases. CDR3 size: 19 residues. Germline lookup yields CDR1 LNHDA and CDR2 SQIVND (reference sequence). The trim removed 4 bases at V and 0 bases at J, leaving 9 bases unmatched. The CDR3 here is CASSTTRTGGNSGANVLTF. CDR3 DNA sequence: TGTGCCAGTAGTACAACTAGGACAGGGGGAAACTCTGGGGCCAACGTCCTGACTTTC. The full variable domain, completed using reference TRBV19 and TRBJ2-6, is DGGITQSPKYLFRKEGQNVTLSCEQNLNHDAMYWYRQDPGQGLRLIYYSQIVNDFQKGDIAEGYSVSREKKESFPLTVTSAQKNPTAFYLCASSTTRTGGNSGANVLTFGAGSRLTVL.

The V gene is TRBV5-1, the J gene TRBJ1-1; tentatively, D is TRBD1 (5 bases). CDR3 length: 15 residues. Trimming removed 5 bases from V and 2 bases from J, with 16 bases in between. The V gene's germline CDR1 is SGHRS and CDR2 YFSETQ. This CDR3 reads CASRALGPINTEAFF. Written as DNA, the CDR3 is TGCGCCAGCAGGGCGCTGGGGCCGATTAACACTGAAGCTTTCTTT. The complete variable domain, with remaining parts taken from reference TRBV5-1 and TRBJ1-1, reads KAGVTQTPRYLIKTRGQQVTLSCSPISGHRSVSWYQQTPGQGLQFLFEYFSETQRNKGNFPGRFSGRQFSNSRSEMNVSTLELGDSALYLCASRALGPINTEAFFGQGTRLTVV.

V and J are TRBV12-3 or TRBV12-4 and TRBJ1-5; unclear D gene. The CDR3 has 13 amino acids. The germline V and J ends were trimmed by 6 bases and 0 bases, with 6 bases remaining between them. The CDR3 protein is CASRRASNQPQHF. CDR3 nucleotides: TGTGCCAGCAGGAGAGCTAGCAATCAGCCCCAGCATTTT.